This TCR beta chain stems from a study of T cells of healthy individuals. Via MiXCR, TCRdb re-called the 5' RACE reads, giving one row per CDR3 protein. This table holds nearly 100,000 distinct CDR3 sequences, approximately 15% found once. Trimming pared 9 bases from V and 1 base from J, leaving 16 bases between. Germline-derived CDR1 and CDR2 are MGHRA and YSYEKL. The CDR3 consists of 15 residues. This clonotype occurred a few times. The receptor was derived from a human donor in good health. This sequence joins TRBV4-1 and TRBJ2-4; D possibly corresponds to TRBD1 (6 bases). The CDR3 region is CASRTGPGAKNIQYF. For the CDR3, the DNA is TGCGCCAGTCGTACAGGGCCAGGGGCCAAAAACATTCAGTACTTC.